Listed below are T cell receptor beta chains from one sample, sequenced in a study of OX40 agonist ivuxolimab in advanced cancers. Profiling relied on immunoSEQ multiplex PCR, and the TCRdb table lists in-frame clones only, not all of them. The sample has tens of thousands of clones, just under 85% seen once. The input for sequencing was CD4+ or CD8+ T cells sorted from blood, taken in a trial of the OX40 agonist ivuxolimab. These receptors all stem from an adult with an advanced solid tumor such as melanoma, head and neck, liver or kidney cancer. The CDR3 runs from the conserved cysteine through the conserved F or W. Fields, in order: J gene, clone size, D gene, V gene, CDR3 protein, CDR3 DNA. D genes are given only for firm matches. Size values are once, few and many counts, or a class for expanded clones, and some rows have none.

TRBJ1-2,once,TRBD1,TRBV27,CASTSRWDRGRSSGYTF,TGTGCCAGCACCTCGAGGTGGGACAGGGGGCGCAGCTCTGGCTACACCTTC
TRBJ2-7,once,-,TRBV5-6,CASTLGGFSLYEQYF,TGTGCCAGCACCCTTGGAGGTTTTTCCCTCTACGAGCAGTACTTC
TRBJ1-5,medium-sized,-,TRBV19,CASTRRGQRVNQPQHF,TGTGCCAGTACCCGACGCGGGCAGCGGGTCAATCAGCCCCAGCATTTT
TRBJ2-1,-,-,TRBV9,CASSPQGDEQFF,TGTGCCAGCAGCCCACAGGGCGATGAGCAGTTCTTC
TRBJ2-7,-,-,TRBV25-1,CASSENWGRPYEQYF,TGTGCCAGCAGTGAAAACTGGGGGCGACCCTACGAGCAGTACTTC
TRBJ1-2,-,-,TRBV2,CASNDYGYTF,TGTGCCAGCAACGACTATGGCTACACCTTC
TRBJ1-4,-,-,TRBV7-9,CASSISRGGVTNEKLFF,TGTGCCAGCAGCATCTCCCGGGGCGGCGTAACTAATGAAAAACTGTTTTTT
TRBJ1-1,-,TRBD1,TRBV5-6,CASSYGTGGSEAFF,TGTGCCAGCAGCTATGGGACAGGGGGCTCTGAAGCTTTCTTT
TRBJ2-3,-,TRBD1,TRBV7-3,CASSPPGQATDTQYF,TGTGCCAGCAGCCCCCCGGGACAGGCCACAGATACGCAGTATTTT
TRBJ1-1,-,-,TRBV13,CASSGGRMNTEAFF,TGTGCCAGCAGCGGAGGGAGAATGAACACTGAAGCTTTCTTT
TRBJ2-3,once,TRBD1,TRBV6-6,CASSPGTGGGTQYF,TGTGCCAGCAGCCCCGGGACAGGGGGGGGTACGCAGTATTTT
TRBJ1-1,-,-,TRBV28,CASSFQGTMNTEAFF,TGTGCCAGCAGTTTTCAGGGAACAATGAACACTGAAGCTTTCTTT
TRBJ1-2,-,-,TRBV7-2,CASSSLGENYGYTF,TGTGCCAGCAGCTCATTGGGGGAGAACTATGGCTACACCTTC
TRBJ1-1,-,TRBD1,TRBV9,CASSAAPGGTEAFF,TGTGCCAGCAGCGCCGCGCCAGGGGGCACTGAAGCTTTCTTT
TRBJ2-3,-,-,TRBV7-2,CASSLGTARTDTQYF,TGTGCCAGCAGCCTCGGGACCGCCCGCACAGATACGCAGTATTTT
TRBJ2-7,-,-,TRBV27,CASTVTAGVSYEQYF,TGTGCCAGCACCGTGACCGCGGGCGTCTCCTACGAGCAGTACTTC
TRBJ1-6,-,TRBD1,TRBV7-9,CASSLKGQGHSPLHF,TGTGCCAGCAGCTTAAAGGGACAGGGGCATTCACCCCTCCACTTT
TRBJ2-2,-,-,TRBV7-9,CASSPLPGAGNTGELFF,TGTGCCAGCAGCCCCCTACCTGGGGCAGGGAACACCGGGGAGCTGTTTTTT
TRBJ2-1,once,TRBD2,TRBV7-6,CATGGGMSYNEQFF,TGTGCCACCGGGGGGGGGATGTCCTACAATGAGCAGTTCTTC
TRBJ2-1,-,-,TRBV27,CASSLIVRANEQFF,TGTGCCAGCAGTTTAATCGTCAGGGCCAATGAGCAGTTCTTC
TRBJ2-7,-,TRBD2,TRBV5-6,CASSLVSTSGRNYEQYF,TGTGCCAGCAGCTTGGTTAGTACTAGCGGGAGAAACTACGAGCAGTACTTC
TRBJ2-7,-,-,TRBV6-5,CASIRGTQQYF,TGTGCCAGCATTCGAGGGACCCAGCAGTACTTC
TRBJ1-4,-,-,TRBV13,CASSLGRGGEKLFF,TGTGCCAGCAGCTTGGGCAGGGGTGGGGAAAAACTGTTTTTT
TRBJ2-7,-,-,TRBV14,CASSQGLGSYEQYF,TGTGCCAGCAGCCAAGGCCTCGGCTCCTACGAGCAGTACTTC
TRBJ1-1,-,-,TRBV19,CASSPTTPRTEAFF,TGTGCCAGTAGTCCGACGACCCCGCGGACTGAAGCTTTCTTT
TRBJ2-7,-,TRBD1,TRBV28,CASTLRQGSYEQYF,TGTGCCAGCACCTTAAGACAGGGGTCCTACGAGCAGTACTTC
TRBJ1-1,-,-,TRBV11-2,CASSLARNTEAFF,TGTGCCAGCAGCTTAGCCCGAAACACTGAAGCTTTCTTT
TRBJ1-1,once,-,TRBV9,CASSVGDLTEAFF,TGTGCCAGCAGCGTAGGGGACCTCACTGAAGCTTTCTTT
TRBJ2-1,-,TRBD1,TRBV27,CASGWTGYNEQFF,TGTGCCAGCGGGTGGACAGGGTACAATGAGCAGTTCTTC
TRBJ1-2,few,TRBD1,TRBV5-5,CASSQDRRDRDYGYTF,TGTGCCAGCAGCCAAGACCGTAGGGACAGAGACTATGGCTACACCTTC
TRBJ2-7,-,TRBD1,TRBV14,CASSQLWTGGPDEQYF,TGTGCCAGCAGCCAACTCTGGACAGGGGGCCCCGACGAGCAGTACTTC
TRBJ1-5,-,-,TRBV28,CASSPTSERAQPQHF,TGTGCCAGCAGTCCAACATCGGAAAGGGCCCAGCCCCAGCATTTT
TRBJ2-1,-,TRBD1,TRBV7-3,CASSLTVRQGSFNEQFF,TGTGCCAGCAGCTTAACAGTTCGACAGGGCAGTTTTAATGAGCAGTTCTTC
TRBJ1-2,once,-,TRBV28,CASSLSTAYGYTF,TGTGCCAGCAGTTTATCGACAGCCTATGGCTACACCTTC
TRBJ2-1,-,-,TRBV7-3,CASSLIGTSNNEQFF,TGTGCCAGCAGCTTAATTGGGACTTCTAACAATGAGCAGTTCTTC
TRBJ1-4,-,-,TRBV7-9,CASSRAYSATNEKLFF,TGTGCCAGCAGCCGCGCTTACAGTGCAACTAATGAAAAACTGTTTTTT
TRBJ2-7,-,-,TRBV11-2,CASSLGLRAQYF,TGTGCCAGCAGCTTAGGGCTCCGGGCTCAGTACTTC
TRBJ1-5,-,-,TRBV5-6,CASSIGNQPQHF,TGTGCCAGCAGCATTGGCAATCAGCCCCAGCATTTT
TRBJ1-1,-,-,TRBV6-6,CASSLDAVTEAFF,TGTGCCAGCAGTCTCGACGCCGTCACTGAAGCTTTCTTT
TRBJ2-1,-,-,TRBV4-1,CASSRPTGWDEQFF,TGCGCCAGCAGCCGCCCGACAGGTTGGGATGAGCAGTTCTTC
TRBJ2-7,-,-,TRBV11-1,CASSLASGTVNVHEQYF,TGTGCCAGCAGCTTAGCCTCCGGGACCGTAAATGTCCACGAGCAGTACTTC